A single T cell receptor beta chain is shown here with its context. Its specificity is not known. The method was immunoSEQ multiplex PCR; TCRdb's version includes in-frame clones alone and lacks a portion of them. The top ten hold around 0.91% of the sample, which has around 130,000 clones, 93% seen once. This specimen comes from a study of T cell responses to AZD1222 COVID-19 vaccine. Overall study: Pooled samples include second doses given at about 4 or 12 weeks. Study-level points and caveats: AZD1222 recipients seropositive at baseline numbered only 5 to 7. Repertoire samples came only from after the peak T cell response.

Trimming left V 11 bases short and J 3 bases short, with 17 bases between. Germline CDR1 KGHSH, CDR2 LQKENI. The CDR3 contains 14 residues. The input for sequencing was peripheral blood, taken on day 0 of AZD1222 vaccination. The V call is TRBV18, the J call TRBJ2-1; D could derive from TRBD1 or TRBD2 (6 bases each). The TCR originated in an adult in good health. The CDR3, as DNA: TGTGCCGCCTCCCGAGGGGGGTACTACAATGAGCAGTTCTTC. Translation gives CAASRGGYYNEQFF.